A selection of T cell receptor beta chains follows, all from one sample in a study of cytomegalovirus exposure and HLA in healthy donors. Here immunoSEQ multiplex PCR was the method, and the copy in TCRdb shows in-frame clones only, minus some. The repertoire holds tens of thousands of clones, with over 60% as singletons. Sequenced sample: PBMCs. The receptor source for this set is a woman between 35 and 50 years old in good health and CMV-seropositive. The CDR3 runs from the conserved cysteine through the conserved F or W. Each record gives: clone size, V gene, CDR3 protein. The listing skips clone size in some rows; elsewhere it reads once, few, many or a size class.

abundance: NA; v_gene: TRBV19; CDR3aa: CATNTRDRVSVGNQPQHF
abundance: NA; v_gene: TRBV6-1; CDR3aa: CASRELLLAKNIQYF
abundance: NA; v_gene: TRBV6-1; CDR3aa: CASSEGQSDTQYF
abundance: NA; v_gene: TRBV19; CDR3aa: CASSVTGTGAGGELFF
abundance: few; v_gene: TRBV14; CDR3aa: CASSSDRASWWAFF
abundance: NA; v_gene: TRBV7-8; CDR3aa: CASSLSRNRGSGNEQFF
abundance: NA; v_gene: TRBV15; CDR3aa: CATSRFFTGTSTDTQYF
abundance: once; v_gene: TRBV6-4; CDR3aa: CASSDSELAGHNEQFF
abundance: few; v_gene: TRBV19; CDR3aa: CASSIQSGPSYEQYF
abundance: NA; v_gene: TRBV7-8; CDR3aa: CASSLVAGGPDTQYF
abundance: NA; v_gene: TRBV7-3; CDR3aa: CASSKGQNPYNEQFF
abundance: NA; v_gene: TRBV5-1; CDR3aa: CASSRGDTSTDTQYF
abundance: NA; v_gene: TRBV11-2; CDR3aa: CASSPWGGRDQPQHF
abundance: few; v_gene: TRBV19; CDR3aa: CASSPQGHGQPQHF
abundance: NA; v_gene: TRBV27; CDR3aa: CASSPQSGEQFF
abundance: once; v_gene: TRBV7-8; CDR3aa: CASSLAGASTDTQYF
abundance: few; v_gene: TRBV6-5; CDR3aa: CASSYRGGALDFEQYF
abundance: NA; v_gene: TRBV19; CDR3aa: CASTGVYGYTF
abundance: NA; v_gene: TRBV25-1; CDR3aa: CASSEGATGLAGADTQYF
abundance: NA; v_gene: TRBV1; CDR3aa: CTSSQDVAIDSNQPQHF
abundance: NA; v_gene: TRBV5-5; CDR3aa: CASRRTGLSNQPQHF
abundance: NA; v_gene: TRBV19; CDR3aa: CASRRLGSDEQFF
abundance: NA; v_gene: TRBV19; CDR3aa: CASSMAGQGASTDTQYF
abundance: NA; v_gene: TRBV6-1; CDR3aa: CATQVQGRTEAFF
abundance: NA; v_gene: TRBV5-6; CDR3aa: CASSLAGAASGRYTDTQYF
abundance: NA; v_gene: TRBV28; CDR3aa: CASSLASGTAFYEQYF
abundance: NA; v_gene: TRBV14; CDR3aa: CASRTRRGLSSYEQYF
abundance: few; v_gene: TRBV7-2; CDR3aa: CATAGTSGRAEQFF
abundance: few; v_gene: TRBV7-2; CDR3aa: CASSLAFGQPQHF
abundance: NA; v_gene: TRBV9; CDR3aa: CASSPGTGNTGELFF
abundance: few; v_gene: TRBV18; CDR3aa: CASSQAGIGGTDTQYF
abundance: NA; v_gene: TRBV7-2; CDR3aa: CASSLEEGSTEAFF
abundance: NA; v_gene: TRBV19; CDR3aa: CASSIDWLANYEQYF
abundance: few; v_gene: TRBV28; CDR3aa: CASTRGDRDNDGYTF
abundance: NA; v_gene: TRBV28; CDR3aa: CASSTPGLAGGAYNEQFF
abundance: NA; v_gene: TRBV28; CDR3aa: CASTIGGSLPGELFF
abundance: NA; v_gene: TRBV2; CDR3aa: CASSDRLAYGELFF
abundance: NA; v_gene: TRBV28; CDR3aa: CASSLWTSGSNEQFF
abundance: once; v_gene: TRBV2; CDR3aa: CASSGTGWNQPQHF
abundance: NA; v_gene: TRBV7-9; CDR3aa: CASSYTGGQETQYF